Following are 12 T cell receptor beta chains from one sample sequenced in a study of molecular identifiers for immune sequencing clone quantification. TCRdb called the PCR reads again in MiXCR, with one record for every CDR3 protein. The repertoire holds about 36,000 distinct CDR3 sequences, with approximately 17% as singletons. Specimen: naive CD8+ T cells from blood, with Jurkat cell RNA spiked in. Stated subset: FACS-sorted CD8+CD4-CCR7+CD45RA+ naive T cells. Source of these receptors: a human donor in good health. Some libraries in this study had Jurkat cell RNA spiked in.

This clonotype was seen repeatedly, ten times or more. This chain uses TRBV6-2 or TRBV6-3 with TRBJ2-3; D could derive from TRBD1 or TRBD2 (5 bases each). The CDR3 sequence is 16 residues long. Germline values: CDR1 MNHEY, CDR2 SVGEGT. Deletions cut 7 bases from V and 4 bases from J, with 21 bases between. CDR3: CASTTLGLALPDTQYF. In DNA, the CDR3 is TGTGCCAGCACCACCCTGGGGCTAGCCTTGCCAGATACGCAGTATTTT.

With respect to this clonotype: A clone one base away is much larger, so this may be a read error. The CDR3 DNA reads TGTGCCAGCCGTGTAGTCGGGGGTAATGGCTACACCTTC. Translation gives CASRVVGGNGYTF. The V and J genes are TRBV2 and TRBJ1-2; D is possibly TRBD1 (5 bases). The CDR3 is 13 amino acids. V was cut by 8 bases and J by 6 bases, with 16 bases left in between. CDR1 SNHLY and CDR2 FYNNEI come from the germline V gene.

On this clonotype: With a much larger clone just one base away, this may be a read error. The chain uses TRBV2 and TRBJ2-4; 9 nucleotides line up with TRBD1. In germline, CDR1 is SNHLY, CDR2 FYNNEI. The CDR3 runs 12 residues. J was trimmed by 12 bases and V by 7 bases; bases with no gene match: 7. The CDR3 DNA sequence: TGTGCCAGCACTTATACAGGGGGCAGTCAGTACTTC. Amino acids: CASTYTGGSQYF.

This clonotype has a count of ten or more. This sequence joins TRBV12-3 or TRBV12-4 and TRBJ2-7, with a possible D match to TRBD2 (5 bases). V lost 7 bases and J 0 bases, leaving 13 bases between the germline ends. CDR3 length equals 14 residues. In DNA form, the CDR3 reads TGTGCCAGCAATTCGGGCGGGCCCTCCTACGAGCAGTACTTC. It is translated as CASNSGGPSYEQYF.

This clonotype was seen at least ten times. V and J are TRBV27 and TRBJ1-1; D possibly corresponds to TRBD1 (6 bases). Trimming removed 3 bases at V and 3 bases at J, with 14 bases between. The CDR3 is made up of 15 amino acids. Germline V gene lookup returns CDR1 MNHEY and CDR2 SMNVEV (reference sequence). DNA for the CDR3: TGTGCCAGCAGTTTGGGGGCAGGGGCCCACACTGAAGCTTTCTTT. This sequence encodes CASSLGAGAHTEAFF.

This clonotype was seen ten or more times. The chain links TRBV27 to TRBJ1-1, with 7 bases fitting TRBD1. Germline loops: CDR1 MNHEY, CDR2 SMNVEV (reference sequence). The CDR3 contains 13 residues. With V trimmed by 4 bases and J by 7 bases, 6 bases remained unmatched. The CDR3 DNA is TGTGCCAGCAGTTGGCAGGGGGGATTTGAAGCTTTCTTT. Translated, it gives CASSWQGGFEAFF.

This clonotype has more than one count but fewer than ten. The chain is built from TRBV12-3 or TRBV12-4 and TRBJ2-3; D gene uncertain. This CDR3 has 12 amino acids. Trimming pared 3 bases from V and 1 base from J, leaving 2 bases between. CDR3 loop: CASSFRTDTQYF. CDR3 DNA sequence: TGTGCCAGCAGTTTTCGCACAGATACGCAGTATTTT.

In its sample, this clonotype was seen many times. This CDR3 is CASSGPGRLEAFF. The CDR3, as DNA: TGTGCCAGCAGCGGACCGGGACGGCTTGAAGCTTTCTTT. The genes are TRBV9 and TRBJ1-1; TRBD1 is a possible D gene (5 bases). The CDR3 is 13 amino acids. The germline V gene has CDR1 SGDLS and CDR2 YYNGEE. With 3 bases removed from V and 7 bases from J, the gap between germline ends came to 13 bases. Complete variable domain (other parts from reference TRBV9 and TRBJ1-1): DSGVTQTPKHLITATGQRVTLRCSPRSGDLSVYWYQQSLDQGLQFLIQYYNGEERAKGNILERFSAQQFPDLHSELNLSSLELGDSALYFCASSGPGRLEAFFGQGTRLTVV.

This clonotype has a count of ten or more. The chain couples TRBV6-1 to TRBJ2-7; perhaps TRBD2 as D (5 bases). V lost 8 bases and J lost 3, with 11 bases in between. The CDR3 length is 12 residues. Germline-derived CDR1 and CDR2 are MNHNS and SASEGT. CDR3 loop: CASAADLYEQYF. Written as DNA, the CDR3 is TGTGCCAGCGCAGCGGACCTCTACGAGCAGTACTTC.

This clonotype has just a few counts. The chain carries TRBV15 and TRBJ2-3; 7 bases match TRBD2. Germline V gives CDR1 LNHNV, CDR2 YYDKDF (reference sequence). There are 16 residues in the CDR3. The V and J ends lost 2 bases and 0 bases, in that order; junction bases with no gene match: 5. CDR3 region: CATSRPSGASTDTQYF. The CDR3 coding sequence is TGTGCCACCAGCAGACCGAGCGGGGCTAGCACAGATACGCAGTATTTT.

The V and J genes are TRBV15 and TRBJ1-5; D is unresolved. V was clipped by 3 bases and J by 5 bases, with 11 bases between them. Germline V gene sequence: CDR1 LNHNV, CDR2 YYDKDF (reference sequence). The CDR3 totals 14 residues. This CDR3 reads CATSRADVYQPQHF. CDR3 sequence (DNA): TGTGCCACCAGCAGGGCCGATGTGTATCAGCCCCAGCATTTT.

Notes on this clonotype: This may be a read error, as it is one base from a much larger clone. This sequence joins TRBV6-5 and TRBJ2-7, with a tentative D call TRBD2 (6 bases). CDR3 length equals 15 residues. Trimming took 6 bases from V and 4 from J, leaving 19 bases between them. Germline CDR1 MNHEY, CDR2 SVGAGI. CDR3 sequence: CASSSGPREMYEQYF. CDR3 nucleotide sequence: TGTGCCAGCAGCTCGGGACCCCGGGAGATGTACGAGCAGTACTTC.